This note documents a single TCR beta chain sequence. Using immunoSEQ multiplex PCR, the repertoire was profiled, and TCRdb retains in-frame clones only, with some absent. The sample lists approximately 170,000 clones; 91% were seen once. The sample belongs to a study of control samples from healthy donors and cancer patients. Per germline, CDR1 MNHNS and CDR2 SASEGT. This CDR3 contains 16 residues. Trimming cost V 3 bases and J 0 bases; bases outside gene matches: 5. The V and J genes are TRBV6-1 and TRBJ1-3; TRBD1 matches 7 bases. The sequenced material came from blood. The sequence derives from a woman in her twenties or thirties in good health. The CDR3 loop reads CASSDGRGFSGNTIYF. The CDR3 DNA sequence: TGTGCCAGCAGTGATGGCAGGGGGTTCTCTGGAAACACCATATATTTT.